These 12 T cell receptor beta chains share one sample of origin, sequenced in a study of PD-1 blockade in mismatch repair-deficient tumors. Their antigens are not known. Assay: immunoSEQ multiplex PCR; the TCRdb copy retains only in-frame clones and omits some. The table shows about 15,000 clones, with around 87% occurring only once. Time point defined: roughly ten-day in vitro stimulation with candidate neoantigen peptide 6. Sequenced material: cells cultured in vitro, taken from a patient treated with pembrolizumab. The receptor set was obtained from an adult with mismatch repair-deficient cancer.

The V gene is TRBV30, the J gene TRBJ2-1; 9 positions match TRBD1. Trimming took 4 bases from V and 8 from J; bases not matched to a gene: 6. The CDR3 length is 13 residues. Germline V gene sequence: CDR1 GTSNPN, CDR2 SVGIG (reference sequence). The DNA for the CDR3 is TGTGCCTGGAACAGGGGGCTCAGCGATGAGCAGTTCTTC. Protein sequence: CAWNRGLSDEQFF.

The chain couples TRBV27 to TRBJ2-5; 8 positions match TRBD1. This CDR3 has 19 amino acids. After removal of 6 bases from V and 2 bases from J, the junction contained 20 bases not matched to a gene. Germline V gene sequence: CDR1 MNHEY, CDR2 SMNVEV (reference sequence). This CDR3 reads CASRKTKTPGTGQQETQYF. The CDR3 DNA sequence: TGTGCCAGCAGAAAAACCAAGACCCCCGGGACAGGTCAACAAGAGACCCAGTACTTC.

The CDR3 DNA reads TGTGCCAGCAGCTTACGCCAGGGGGGCTACAATGAGCAGTTCTTC. Its protein is CASSLRQGGYNEQFF. The gene calls are TRBV7-6 and TRBJ2-1; the D gene is possibly TRBD1 (7 bases). V shed 2 bases and J shed 3 bases, with 11 bases lying between them. The CDR3 length is 15 residues. Germline V CDR1 and CDR2: SGHVS, FNYEAQ.

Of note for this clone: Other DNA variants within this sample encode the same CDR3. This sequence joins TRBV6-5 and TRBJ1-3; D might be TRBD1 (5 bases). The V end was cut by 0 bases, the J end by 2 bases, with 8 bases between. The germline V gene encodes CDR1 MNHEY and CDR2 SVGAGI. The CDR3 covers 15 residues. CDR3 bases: TGTGCCAGCAGTTACTCCCAAGGGGCTGGAAACACCATATATTTT. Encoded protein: CASSYSQGAGNTIYF.

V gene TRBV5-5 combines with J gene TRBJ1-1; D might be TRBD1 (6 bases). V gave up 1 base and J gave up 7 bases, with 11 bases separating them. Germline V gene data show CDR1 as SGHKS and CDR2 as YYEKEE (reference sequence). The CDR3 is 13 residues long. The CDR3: CASSLPGDFEAFF. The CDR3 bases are TGTGCCAGCAGCTTGCCAGGGGACTTTGAAGCTTTCTTT.

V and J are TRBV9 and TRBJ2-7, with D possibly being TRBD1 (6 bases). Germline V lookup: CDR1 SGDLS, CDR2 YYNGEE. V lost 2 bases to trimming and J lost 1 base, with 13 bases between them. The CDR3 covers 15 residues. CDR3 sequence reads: CASSVTGNPSYEQYF. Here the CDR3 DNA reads TGTGCCAGCAGCGTTACAGGGAATCCATCCTACGAGCAGTACTTC. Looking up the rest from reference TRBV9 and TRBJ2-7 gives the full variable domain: DSGVTQTPKHLITATGQRVTLRCSPRSGDLSVYWYQQSLDQGLQFLIQYYNGEERAKGNILERFSAQQFPDLHSELNLSSLELGDSALYFCASSVTGNPSYEQYFGPGTRLTVT.

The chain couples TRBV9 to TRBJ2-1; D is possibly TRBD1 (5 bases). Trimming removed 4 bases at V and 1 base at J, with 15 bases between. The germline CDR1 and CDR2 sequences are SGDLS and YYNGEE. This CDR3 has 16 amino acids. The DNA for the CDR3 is TGTGCCAGCAGCCCCCCAGGGATGAGGTCCTACAATGAGCAGTTCTTC. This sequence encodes CASSPPGMRSYNEQFF.

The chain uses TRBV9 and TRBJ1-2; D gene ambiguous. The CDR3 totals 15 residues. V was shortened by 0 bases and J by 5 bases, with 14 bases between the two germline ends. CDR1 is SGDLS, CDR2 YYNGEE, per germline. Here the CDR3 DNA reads TGTGCCAGCAGCGTAGACGCCCTAAGCCCGTATGGCTACACCTTC. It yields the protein CASSVDALSPYGYTF.

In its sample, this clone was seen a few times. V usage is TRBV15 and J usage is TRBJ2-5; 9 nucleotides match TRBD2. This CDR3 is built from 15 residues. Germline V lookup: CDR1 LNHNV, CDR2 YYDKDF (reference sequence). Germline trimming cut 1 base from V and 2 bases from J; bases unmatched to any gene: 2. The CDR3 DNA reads TGTGCCACCAGCAGAGCGGCGGGAGGGCAAGAGACCCAGTACTTC. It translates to CATSRAAGGQETQYF.

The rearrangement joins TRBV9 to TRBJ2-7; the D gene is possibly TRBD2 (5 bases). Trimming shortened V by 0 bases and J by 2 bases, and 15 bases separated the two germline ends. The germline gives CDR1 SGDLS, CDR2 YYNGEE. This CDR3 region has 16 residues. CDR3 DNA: TGTGCCAGCAGCGTAGGCGGTAGCGTAACCACCTACGAGCAGTACTTC. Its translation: CASSVGGSVTTYEQYF.

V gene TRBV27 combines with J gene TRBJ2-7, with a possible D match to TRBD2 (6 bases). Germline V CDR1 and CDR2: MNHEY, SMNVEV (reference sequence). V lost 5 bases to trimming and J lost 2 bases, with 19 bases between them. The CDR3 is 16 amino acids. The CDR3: CASSTFRDLVPYEQYF. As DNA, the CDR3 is TGTGCCAGCAGTACCTTCCGGGACTTAGTCCCCTACGAGCAGTACTTC.

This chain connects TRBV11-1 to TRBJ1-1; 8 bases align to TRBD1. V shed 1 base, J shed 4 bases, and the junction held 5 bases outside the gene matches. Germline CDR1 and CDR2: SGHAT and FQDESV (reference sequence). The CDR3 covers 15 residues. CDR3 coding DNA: TGTGCCAGCAGCTTAGGCTTAACAGGGGGCACTGAAGCTTTCTTT. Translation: CASSLGLTGGTEAFF.